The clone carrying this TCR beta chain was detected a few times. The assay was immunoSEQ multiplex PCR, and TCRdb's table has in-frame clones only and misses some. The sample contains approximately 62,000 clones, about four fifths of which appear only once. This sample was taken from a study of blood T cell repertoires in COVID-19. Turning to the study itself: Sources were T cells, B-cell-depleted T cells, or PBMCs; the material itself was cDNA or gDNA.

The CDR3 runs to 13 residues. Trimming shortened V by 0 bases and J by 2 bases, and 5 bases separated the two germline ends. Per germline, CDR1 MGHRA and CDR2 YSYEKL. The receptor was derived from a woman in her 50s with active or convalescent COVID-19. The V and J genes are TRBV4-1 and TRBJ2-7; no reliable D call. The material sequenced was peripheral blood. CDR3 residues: CASSQDGTYEQYF. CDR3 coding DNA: TGCGCCAGCAGCCAAGATGGCACCTACGAGCAGTACTTC.